One and the same sample provided the 22 T cell receptor beta chains below, sequenced in a study of T cell repertoires in cytomegalovirus infection. TCRdb re-called the reads with MiXCR, one entry per CDR3 protein. The sample holds more than 350,000 distinct CDR3 sequences, roughly 30% seen once. Sequenced material: PBMCs. These receptors all come from a human donor in good health (CMV status not recorded). Some clones in this sample may be carry-over from other donors' samples.

This clonotype was seen once. The junction and the germline gene differ at one end; a read error may be behind it. This sequence joins TRBV10-3 and TRBJ2-4, with 7 bases matching TRBD1. Germline V lookup: CDR1 ENHRY, CDR2 SYGVKD. This CDR3 has 16 residues. CDR3 nucleotide sequence: TGTGCCATCGTCCCGACAGGGCGCGCCAAAGGAAACATTCATTACTTC. Translating it yields CAIVPTGRAKGNIHYF.

The chain is built from TRBV7-9 and TRBJ2-5; TRBD2 might be the D (6 bases). This CDR3 region has 15 residues. CDR1 and CDR2 (germline): SEHNR, FQNEAQ (reference sequence). V lost 1 base and J lost 5, with 14 bases in between. This CDR3 reads CASSLGGDPRETQYF. The CDR3 nucleotides are TGTGCCAGCAGCTTAGGCGGGGACCCGAGGGAGACCCAGTACTTC.

The V and J genes are TRBV7-8 and TRBJ2-1; the D call may be TRBD1 or TRBD2 (5 bases each). Trimming pared 2 bases from V and 0 bases from J, leaving 8 bases between. Germline values: CDR1 SGHVS, CDR2 FQNEAQ. The CDR3 is 15 amino acids. The CDR3: CASSLFGTSYNEQFF. DNA of the CDR3: TGTGCCAGCAGCTTATTCGGGACCTCCTACAATGAGCAGTTCTTC. Full variable domain (missing parts from reference TRBV7-8 and TRBJ2-1): GAGVSQSPRYKVAKRGQDVALRCDPISGHVSLFWYQQALGQGPEFLTYFQNEAQLDKSGLPSDRFFAERPEGSVSTLKIQRTQQEDSAVYLCASSLFGTSYNEQFFGPGTRLTVL.

This clonotype was counted only a few times. The J gene is TRBJ2-3, the V gene TRBV11-2; 7 positions match TRBD2. V trimming: 5 bases; J trimming: 0 bases; junction bases outside the gene matches: 11. This CDR3 spans 17 amino acids. The V gene's germline CDR1 is SGHAT and CDR2 FQNNGV. CDR3 in amino acids: CASSLIGGSASTDTQYF. The CDR3 DNA follows: TGTGCCAGCAGCCTGATTGGCGGGAGTGCTAGCACAGATACGCAGTATTTT.

As to this clonotype: The CDR3 ends on some other residue instead of the conserved phenylalanine or tryptophan, so this is likely a read error. The DNA is omitted, as the CDR3 cannot be located on it reliably, and the CDR3 follows TCRdb's listing. V gene TRBV7-2 combines with J gene TRBJ1-5. The CDR3 is 12 amino acids long, termini counted. In germline, CDR1 is SGHTA, CDR2 FQGNSA. The CDR3 reads CASTRQDQPQQV.

This clonotype was detected a few times. J is TRBJ1-2 and V is TRBV4-3; D is possibly TRBD1 (5 bases). The length of the CDR3 is 14 residues. Germline CDR1 is LGHNA and CDR2 is YSLEER. V was cut by 1 base and J by 6 bases, with 12 bases left in between. CDR3 protein: CASSQVRGADGYTF. CDR3 coding DNA: TGCGCCAGCAGCCAAGTGCGAGGGGCGGATGGCTACACCTTC.

In this sample, this clonotype turned up many times. The CDR3 DNA is TGTGCCAGCAGCCCCGGCAGCTCTGGGGCCAACGTCCTGACTTTC. This encodes CASSPGSSGANVLTF. The J gene is TRBJ2-6, the V gene TRBV7-9; D uncertain. V dropped 5 bases and J dropped 0 bases, with 8 bases sitting between them. The CDR3 extends over 15 amino acids. The V gene's germline CDR1 is SEHNR and CDR2 FQNEAQ (reference sequence). Full variable domain (rest looked up from reference TRBV7-9 and TRBJ2-6): DTGVSQNPRHKITKRGQNVTFRCDPISEHNRLYWYRQTLGQGPEFLTYFQNEAQLEKSRLLSDRFSAERPKGSFSTLEIQRTEQGDSAMYLCASSPGSSGANVLTFGAGSRLTVL.

This chain links TRBV7-2 with TRBJ2-7, with 12 bases matching TRBD2. This CDR3 spans 18 amino acids. V lost 0 bases, J lost 0 bases, and 6 bases stayed unmatched. Germline lookup yields CDR1 SGHTA and CDR2 FQGNSA. The CDR3 DNA follows: TGTGCCAGCAGCTTAGCCCTAGCGGGGGGGCACGTCTCCTACGAGCAGTACTTC. Its protein is CASSLALAGGHVSYEQYF.

This chain links TRBV2 with TRBJ2-3; D not resolved. Germline V gene lookup returns CDR1 SNHLY and CDR2 FYNNEI. The CDR3 totals 10 residues. Trimming left V 11 bases short and J 6 bases short, with 9 bases between. The CDR3 protein is CAHSGDTQYF. CDR3 bases: TGTGCCCACAGTGGGGATACGCAGTATTTT.

This clonotype has just a few counts. The rearrangement links TRBV11-2 to TRBJ1-5; D ambiguous. CDR1 SGHAT and CDR2 FQNNGV come from the germline V gene. Trimming pared 2 bases from V and 5 bases from J, leaving 7 bases between. The CDR3 runs 13 residues. CDR3 amino acids: CASSLNLDQPQHF. The CDR3 bases are TGTGCCAGCAGCTTAAACCTGGATCAGCCCCAGCATTTT.

The V and J genes are TRBV6-2 or TRBV6-3 and TRBJ1-1, with 9 bases that match TRBD1. V was clipped by 6 bases and J by 4 bases; unmatched bases: 6. Germline values: CDR1 MNHEY, CDR2 SVGEGT. The CDR3 sequence is 14 residues long. CDR3 bases: TGTGCCAGCAGGGACAGGGGCGGCGGCACTGAAGCTTTCTTT. Translating it yields CASRDRGGGTEAFF.

This clonotype was counted only a few times. The chain couples TRBV14 to TRBJ1-4; possible D gene TRBD1, 6 bases. The length of the CDR3 is 14 residues. The V end lost 6 bases, the J end lost 7 bases, and 15 bases lay between the germline ends. From germline, CDR1 is SGHDN and CDR2 FVKESK. The CDR3 region has the DNA TGTGCCAGCAGAGGGGGGAAAAGCCCTGAAAAACTGTTTTTT. It encodes CASRGGKSPEKLFF.

A few counts support this clonotype. The V call is TRBV11-2, the J call TRBJ2-3, with unresolved D. The germline V and J ends were trimmed by 4 bases and 2 bases, with 16 bases remaining between them. CDR1 is SGHAT and CDR2 is FQNNGV in the germline V gene. The CDR3 contains 16 residues. CDR3 nucleotide sequence: TGTGCCAGCAGCTACCGGGTCGCCAACCCCACAGATACGCAGTATTTT. It yields the protein CASSYRVANPTDTQYF.

This clonotype has a handful of counts. The chain is built from TRBV19 and TRBJ1-2; a weak D match, TRBD1 (5 bases). Trimming took 3 bases from V and 7 from J, leaving 15 bases between them. CDR3 length: 14 residues. CDR1 LNHDA and CDR2 SQIVND come from the germline V gene (reference sequence). The CDR3 sequence: CASSMGPGTFGYTF. The CDR3 DNA reads TGTGCCAGTAGTATGGGCCCCGGGACGTTTGGCTACACCTTC. The full variable domain, its missing parts supplied by reference TRBV19 and TRBJ1-2, is DGGITQSPKYLFRKEGQNVTLSCEQNLNHDAMYWYRQDPGQGLRLIYYSQIVNDFQKGDIAEGYSVSREKKESFPLTVTSAQKNPTAFYLCASSMGPGTFGYTFGSGTRLTVV.

The V and J genes are TRBV19 and TRBJ1-1, with D unclear. Germline CDR1 reads LNHDA; CDR2 reads SQIVND (reference sequence). The CDR3 covers 14 residues. V lost 6 bases, J lost 6 bases, and 17 bases lay in between. In nucleotides, the CDR3 is TGTGCCAGTAGGTCCGGGTTACCCGCACCTGAAGCTTTCTTT. Protein product: CASRSGLPAPEAFF.

The chain employs TRBV25-1 and TRBJ2-2; possibly TRBD2 for D (6 bases). Looked up from germline, CDR1 is MGHDK and CDR2 is SYGVNS. The CDR3 covers 13 residues. V was trimmed by 11 bases and J by 7 bases, leaving 17 bases between them. The DNA of the CDR3 is TGTGCCGGTTGGGGGGTTGAAGGCGGGGAGCTGTTTTTT. This gives the protein CAGWGVEGGELFF.

The chain carries TRBV6-2 or TRBV6-3 and TRBJ1-2; no firm D call. Trimming pared 3 bases from V and 4 bases from J, leaving 9 bases between. This CDR3 has 13 residues. Germline V lookup: CDR1 MNHEY, CDR2 SVGEGT. Written as DNA, the CDR3 is TGTGCCAGCAGTTATGTTTTCAGCTATGGCTACACCTTC. Protein product: CASSYVFSYGYTF.

This clonotype was counted a few times. The gene calls are TRBV6-5 and TRBJ2-5, with D perhaps matching TRBD1 (6 bases). Looked up from germline, CDR1 is MNHEY and CDR2 is SVGAGI. With 6 bases removed from V and 2 bases from J, the gap between germline ends came to 13 bases. CDR3 length equals 14 residues. CDR3 sequence (DNA): TGTGCCAGCAGCCAGGACAGAAGACAAGAGACCCAGTACTTC. It yields the protein CASSQDRRQETQYF.

This clonotype was seen at least ten times. The gene calls are TRBV7-9 and TRBJ2-7; no definite D call. CDR1 and CDR2 (germline): SEHNR, FQNEAQ (reference sequence). Trimming removed 2 bases at V and 6 bases at J, with 17 bases between. CDR3 length: 15 amino acids. CDR3 residues: CASSLLQVSTGEQYF. CDR3 sequence (DNA): TGTGCCAGCAGCTTACTCCAGGTCTCGACCGGCGAGCAGTACTTC.

This clonotype was recorded many times. CDR3 region: CASSSHTNRGPYEQYF. The CDR3 DNA reads as TGTGCCAGCAGCTCACACACTAACAGGGGACCCTACGAGCAGTACTTC. This sequence joins TRBV7-2 and TRBJ2-7; 7 nucleotides agree with TRBD1. In germline, CDR1 is SGHTA, CDR2 FQGNSA. Trimming cost V 4 bases and J 2 bases; bases outside gene matches: 11. This CDR3 has 16 residues.

This clonotype came up a few times. The rearrangement joins TRBV20-1 to TRBJ2-7; D may be TRBD1 (5 bases). This CDR3 has 14 residues. Trimming took 1 base from V and 0 from J, leaving 10 bases between them. From germline, CDR1 is DFQATT and CDR2 SNEGSKA (reference sequence). The CDR3 bases are TGCAGTGCTAGAGGTCGCCAGGGCTCCTACGAGCAGTACTTC. Protein sequence: CSARGRQGSYEQYF.

The J gene is TRBJ1-6, the V gene TRBV28; 7 bases are shared with TRBD1. V dropped 6 bases and J dropped 6; count of bases not matched to a gene: 8. The CDR3 has 15 amino acids. Looked up from germline, CDR1 is MDHEN and CDR2 is SYDVKM. The CDR3 loop reads CASSSPGQLNSPLHF. The CDR3 DNA follows: TGTGCCAGCAGCTCCCCGGGACAGCTTAATTCACCCCTCCACTTT.